This T cell receptor beta chain emerged from a study of T-cell memory formation after mild COVID-19. Overall study: TCR clusters were mostly donor specific. General observations from the study: That cross-reactive memory joined was suggested by some responding clones appearing in pre-infection memory.

This CDR3 region has 19 residues. V trimming: 4 bases; J trimming: 2 bases; junction bases outside the gene matches: 16. Germline V gene sequence: CDR1 LGHNA, CDR2 YSLEER. This clonotype turned up a few times. Its specificity is unknown. TCRdb re-derived calls from the 5' RACE reads in MiXCR, one entry per CDR3 protein. The sample comprises roughly 68,000 distinct CDR3 sequences, 16% of which are singletons, and roughly 30% rests with the top ten. This rearrangement joins TRBV4-3 to TRBJ2-5; 10 nucleotides align to TRBD2. Source material: PBMCs or a T cell subset sorted from them (not recorded which). The source is an adult woman who had mild COVID-19 (a few samples of this study predate the infection). Cell type and time point are not known. Written as DNA, the CDR3 is TGCGCCAGCAGCCCAATCCCCCTAGCGGGAGAATATGGGCAAGAGACCCAGTACTTC. Its protein product is CASSPIPLAGEYGQETQYF.